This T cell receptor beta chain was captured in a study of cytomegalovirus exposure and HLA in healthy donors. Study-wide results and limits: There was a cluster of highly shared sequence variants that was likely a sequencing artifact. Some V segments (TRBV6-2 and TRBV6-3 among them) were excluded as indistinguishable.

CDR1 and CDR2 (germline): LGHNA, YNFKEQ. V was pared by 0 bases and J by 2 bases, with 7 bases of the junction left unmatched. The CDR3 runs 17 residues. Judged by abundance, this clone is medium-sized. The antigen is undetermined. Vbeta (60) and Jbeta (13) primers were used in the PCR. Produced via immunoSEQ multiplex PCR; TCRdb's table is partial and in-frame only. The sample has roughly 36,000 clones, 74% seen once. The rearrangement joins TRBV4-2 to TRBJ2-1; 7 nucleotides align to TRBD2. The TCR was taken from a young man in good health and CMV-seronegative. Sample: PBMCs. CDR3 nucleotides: TGTGCCAGCAGCCAAGATGGACCGGGACTACCCTACAATGAGCAGTTCTTC. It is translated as CASSQDGPGLPYNEQFF.